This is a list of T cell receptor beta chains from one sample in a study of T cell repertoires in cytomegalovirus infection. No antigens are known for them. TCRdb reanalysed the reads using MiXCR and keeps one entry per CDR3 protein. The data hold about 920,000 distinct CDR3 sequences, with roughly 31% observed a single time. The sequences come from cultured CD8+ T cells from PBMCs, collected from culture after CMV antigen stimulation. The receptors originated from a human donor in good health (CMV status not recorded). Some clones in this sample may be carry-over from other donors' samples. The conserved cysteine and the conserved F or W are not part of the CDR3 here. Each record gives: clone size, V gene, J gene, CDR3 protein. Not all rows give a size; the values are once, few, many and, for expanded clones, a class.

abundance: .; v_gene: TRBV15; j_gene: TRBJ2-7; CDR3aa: ATSSRTGSSHEQY
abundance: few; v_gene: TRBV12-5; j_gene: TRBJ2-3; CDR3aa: ASGWGDTQY
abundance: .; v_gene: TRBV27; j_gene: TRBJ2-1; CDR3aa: ASNLGAGPYNEQF
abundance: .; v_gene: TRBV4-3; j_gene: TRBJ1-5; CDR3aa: ASSQDRGSGSTQH
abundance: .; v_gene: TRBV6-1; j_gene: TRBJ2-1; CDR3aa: ASRTTDNEQF
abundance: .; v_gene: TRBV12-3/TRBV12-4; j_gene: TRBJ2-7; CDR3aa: ASSLSGNHEQY
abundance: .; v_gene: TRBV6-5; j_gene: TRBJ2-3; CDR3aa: ASSPFTIMGTDTQY
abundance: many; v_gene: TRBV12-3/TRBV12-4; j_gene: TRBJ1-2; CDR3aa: ASSTGIYGYT
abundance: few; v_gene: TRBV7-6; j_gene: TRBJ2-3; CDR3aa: ASSSLLSGGADTQY
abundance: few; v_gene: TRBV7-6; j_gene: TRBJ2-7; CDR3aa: ASSPEQGLSYEQY
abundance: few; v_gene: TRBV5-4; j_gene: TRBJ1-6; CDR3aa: ASSLGRTDYNSPLH
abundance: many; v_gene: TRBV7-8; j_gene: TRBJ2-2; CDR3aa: ASSLPPGHNTGELF
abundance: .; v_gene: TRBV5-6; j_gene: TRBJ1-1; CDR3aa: ASSFGTARNTEAF
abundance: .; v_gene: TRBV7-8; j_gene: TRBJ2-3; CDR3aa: ASSLAFVGRGTDTQY
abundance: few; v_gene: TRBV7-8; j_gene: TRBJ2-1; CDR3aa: ASSSPWLTAYNEQF
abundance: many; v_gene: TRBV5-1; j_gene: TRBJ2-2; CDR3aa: ASSSRDGYTGELF
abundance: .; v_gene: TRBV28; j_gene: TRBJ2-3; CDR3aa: ASSFPGASGGSDTQY
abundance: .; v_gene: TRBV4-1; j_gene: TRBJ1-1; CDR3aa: ASSQGRLEAF
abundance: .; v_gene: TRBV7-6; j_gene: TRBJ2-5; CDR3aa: ASSFLTSGGPDQETQY
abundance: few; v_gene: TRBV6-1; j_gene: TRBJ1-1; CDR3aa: ASIGRTGRHTEAF
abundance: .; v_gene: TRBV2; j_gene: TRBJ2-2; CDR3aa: ASSDRAGANTGELF
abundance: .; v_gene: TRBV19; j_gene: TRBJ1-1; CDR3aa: ASSISGAWAF
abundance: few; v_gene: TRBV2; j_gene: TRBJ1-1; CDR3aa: AIETRLNTEAF
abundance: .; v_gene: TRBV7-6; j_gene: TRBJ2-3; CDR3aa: ASSLSPNPSSTDTQY
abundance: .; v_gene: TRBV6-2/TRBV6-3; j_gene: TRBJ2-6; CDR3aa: AAQSGANVLT
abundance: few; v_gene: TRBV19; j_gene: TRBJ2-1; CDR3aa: ASSMGVWF
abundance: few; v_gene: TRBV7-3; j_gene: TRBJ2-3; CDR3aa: ASSFTGGFADTQY
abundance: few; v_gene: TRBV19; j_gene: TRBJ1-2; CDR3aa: ASSPSVGGNYGYT
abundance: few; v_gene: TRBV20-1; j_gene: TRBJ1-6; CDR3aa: SARDRPDRVGGSPLH
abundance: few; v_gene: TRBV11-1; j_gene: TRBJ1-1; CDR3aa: ASRETLGDTEAF
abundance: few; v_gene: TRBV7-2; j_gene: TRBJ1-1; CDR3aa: ASTLRGGLDTEAF
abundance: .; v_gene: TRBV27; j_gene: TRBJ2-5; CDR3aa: ASRTEFGTQY
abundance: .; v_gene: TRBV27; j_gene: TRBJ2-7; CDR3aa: ASSLTGFGHEQY
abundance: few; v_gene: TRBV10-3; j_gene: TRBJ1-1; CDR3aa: AISDEGRNTEAF
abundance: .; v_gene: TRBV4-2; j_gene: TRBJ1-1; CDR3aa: ASSPGQFAEAF
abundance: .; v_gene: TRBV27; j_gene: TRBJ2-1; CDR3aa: ASTGGDYNEQF
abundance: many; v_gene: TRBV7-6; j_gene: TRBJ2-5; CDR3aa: ASRLHRGWETQY
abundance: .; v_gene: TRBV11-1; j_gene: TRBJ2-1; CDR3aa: ASSLQTGPNEQF
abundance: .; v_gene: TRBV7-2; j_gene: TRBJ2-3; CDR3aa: ASSIFLAGGKDTQY
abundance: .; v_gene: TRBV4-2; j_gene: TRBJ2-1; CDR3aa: ASSLPGLAGFNEQF
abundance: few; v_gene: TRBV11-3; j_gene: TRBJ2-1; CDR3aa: ASSPIGGGPYNEQF
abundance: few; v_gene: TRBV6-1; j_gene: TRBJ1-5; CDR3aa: ASSELTGTGGSGNQPQH
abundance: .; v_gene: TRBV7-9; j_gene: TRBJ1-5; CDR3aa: ASSREGGGNQPQH
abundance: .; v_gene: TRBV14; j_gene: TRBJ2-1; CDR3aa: ASSSWTGNVQF
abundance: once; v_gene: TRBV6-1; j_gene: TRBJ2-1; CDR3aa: ASSSGPLGPYNEQF
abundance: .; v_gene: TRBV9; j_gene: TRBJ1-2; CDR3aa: ASSFDRAAGYT
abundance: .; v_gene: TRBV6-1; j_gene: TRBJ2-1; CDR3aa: ASKDRVGNEQF
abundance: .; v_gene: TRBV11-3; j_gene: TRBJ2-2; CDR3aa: ASWPPAANTGELF
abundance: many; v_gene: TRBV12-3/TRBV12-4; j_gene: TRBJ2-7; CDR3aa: ASSPDPLDRVEEQY
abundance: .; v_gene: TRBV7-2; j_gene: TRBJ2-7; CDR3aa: ASSLGRQGPYEQY
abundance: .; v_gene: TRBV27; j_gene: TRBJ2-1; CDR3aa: ASRGGGAPYNEQF
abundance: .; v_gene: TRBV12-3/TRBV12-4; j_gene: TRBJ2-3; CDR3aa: ASSFLAGGSPDTQY
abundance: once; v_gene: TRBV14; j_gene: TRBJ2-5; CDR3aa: ASSQDRLAGGWYQETQY
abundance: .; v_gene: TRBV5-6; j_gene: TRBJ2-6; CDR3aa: ASSFGTGAGANVLT
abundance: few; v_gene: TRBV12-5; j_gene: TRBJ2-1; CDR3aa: ASGRAGDPTYNEQF